A single T cell receptor beta chain is shown here with its context. The target of this receptor is not known. Base-call qualities are not available, and no considerably larger clone is one nucleotide away. The source of the sample is a study of cytomegalovirus exposure and HLA in healthy donors (dated by TCRdb to 2015 to 2018). Broadly, across the study: In an earlier analysis of approximately 640 of the donors, 276 Gb of sequence data and some 120 million unique TCR beta sequences from 180 million or so T cells were reported. Using immunosequencing, the study profiled T cell repertoires from 666 subjects and related those repertoires to cytomegalovirus serostatus. The study combined high-throughput TCR immunosequencing, statistical association of individual TCRs with disease status, and machine learning to predict cytomegalovirus infection status. Along with the roughly 670-subject first cohort, a separate validation cohort of over a hundred different subjects was used. The number of donors typed differed by locus, with about 620-630 for A, B, C, DRB1 and DQB1, 522 for DQA1, 600 to 610 for DPA1, and 450 to 480 for DPB1. A later genetic analysis used genome-wide SNP genotypes for about three fifths of the 666 donors, treating that subset as a discovery cohort. All discovery cohort repertoires had been generated using a single sequencing platform. The aim of the study was to test whether cataloging public T cell receptors could identify signatures of past pathogen exposure. Donor age, sex, ethnicity and CMV serostatus were compiled alongside the repertoire data. Among the approximately 400 genotyped donors, about 83% belonged to the genetic ancestry cluster associated with self-reported Caucasian donors. A later analysis re-examined previously published TCR beta repertoires from about 700 donors and added high-resolution HLA genotyping to investigate patterns of TCR occurrence. Among 398 genotyped donors of the cohort, an average of about 240,000 unique TCR beta nucleotide sequences were sequenced per donor, roughly 20% of them non-productive. HLA typing included class I and class II loci at four-digit resolution. An early release covering approximately 600 HLA-typed donors comprised about 320 gigabases of sequencing data and around 80 million unique TCR sequences. Four or five DR-DQ haplotypes were handled as single units for association and clustering, since linkage in the cohort was strong. An earlier analysis of 587 of the donors used high-throughput TCR beta sequencing to judge whether each TCR beta V gene segment behaved as functional or pseudogenic. Rather than using new phenotypic data, the later analysis identified candidate immune exposures from TCR beta sequences and from how often those sequences occurred across donors.

The CDR3 runs 14 residues from the cysteine to the phenylalanine. Only CDR3 DNA is held: 42 bases, read in frame from base 1. From the germline V gene, CDR1 is SGHVS and CDR2 is FQNEAQ. V gives up 2 bases and J gives up 2 bases, and the segment between their germline ends measures 7 bases. Receptor amplification or capture employed the immunoSEQ multiplex PCR assay. For the multiplex PCR, a mixture combining 60 forward primers for TCR Vbeta segments and 13 reverse primers for TCR Jbeta segments was used. The CDR3 region of rearranged TCR beta genes was amplified from genomic DNA by a multiplex PCR assay. The amplified TCR beta libraries were sequenced on the Illumina HiSeq System as 87-base-pair reads. Per the source publication's procedure: A later analysis counted approximately 76 million unique TCR beta chains across the 666 repertoires, and some 12 million of these chains were shared by at least two donors. A nearest-neighbor algorithm error-corrected the raw reads and collapsed the reads into unique sequences, merging closely related sequences to remove PCR and sequencing errors. Alignment of CDR3 sequences to IMGT reference sequences was used to assign V, D and J gene segments. For a sequence to be retained, a match of at least six nucleotides to both a V gene segment and a J gene segment was required. Rearrangements were classified as productive when the CDR3 lacked stop codons and remained in frame with V and J, and all other rearrangements were classified as non-productive. CDR3 was defined by IMGT convention, running from the second conserved V-encoded cysteine to the conserved J-encoded phenylalanine. Sequences without an unambiguous match to a single V gene segment were excluded from the earlier analysis of several hundred of the donors. An earlier analysis of 587 of the donors classified V segments as functional when productive rearrangements were above 56.7% and as segregating when the standard deviation between donors was above 5%. A statistical classification framework was built to diagnose cytomegalovirus status from the catalog of TCR beta chain sequences. V and J gene assignment, in a later analysis, came from comparing TCR nucleotide sequences with IMGT/GENE-DB human TR gene sequences. A later analysis assigned CDR3 sequences and most-parsimonious VDJ recombination scenarios with the TCRdist pipeline. In a later analysis, every TCR beta chain was defined by the combination of its CDR3 amino acid sequence and its V-gene family, and reads without a unique V-gene family were dropped. In a later analysis, around 650 highly shared, low-generation-probability nucleotide sequences were removed to address suspected cross-contamination and a sequencing artifact. In a later analysis, a clonal expansion index was calculated for each public chain from normalized within-repertoire ranks of inferred template counts. In a later analysis, generation probabilities were computed using a VDJ recombination model fitted to out-of-frame rearrangements, and the results were checked against IGoR. In a later analysis, hypergeometric tests were used to score TCR-TCR, TCR-HLA and TCR-CMV co-occurrence, with a repertoire-size bias correction applied to TCR pairs. A later analysis estimated false discovery rates by permuting HLA or CMV assignments 20 times. In a later analysis, co-occurring TCRs were grouped using DBSCAN, with TCRdist sequence similarity added in when clustering inside HLA-allele-positive subsets. Repertoires with fewer than 30,000 or more than 120,000 public chains, plus five repertoires with anomalous nucleotide sharing, were excluded from co-occurrence clustering. Imported from immuneACCESS, the table was reduced by TCRdb to in-frame sequences with V and J called. These copies leave out some clones; in studies compared against another copy, an unresolved V gene accounts for under half, and the cause of the remainder is not known. The V and J calls and clone size are taken from that table; D and trimming were inferred from the DNA. The sample records fewer than 250,000 clones, roughly 77% of which are singletons. The ten biggest clones cover 1.6% of the sample.

The study at large found these results: In a later analysis, HLA-associated TCR beta chains were found to be more clonally expanded and to have lower generation probabilities than equally common non-associated chains. Specific HLA alleles were associated with some 15,000 TCR beta sequences at a false discovery rate of 0.05 in a later analysis. A later analysis found that most CMV-associated TCR beta chains appeared HLA-restricted, with HLA associations seemingly driven largely by CMV exposure. V-gene and J-gene trimming of TCR beta chains was associated with a missense DCLRE1C variant in a later genetic analysis, and the association was replicated in an independent cohort. According to a later genetic analysis, donors in an Asian-associated ancestry cluster had fewer N-insertions in productive TCRs than the roughly 670-donor mean. Strong co-occurrence of HLA alleles, especially DR and DQ, made assigning TCR associations to individual alleles difficult. According to the authors, the approach could potentially be generalized to other disease states and immunological phenotypes. A total of 150 to 200 TCR beta chains were listed by the study as associated with cytomegalovirus. HLA typing was unavailable for some donors at each locus, so association tests used only the typed subset. The earlier analysis of approximately 560 of the donors excluded about 16 rarely observed V segments, including chromosome 9 orphons, because counts were too low. Broadly in line with IMGT annotations, most TCR beta V segments showed up in productive rearrangements about 87% or about 30% of the time in an earlier analysis of several hundred of the donors. This cohort had only TCR beta chains sequenced, and the lack of alpha or paired-chain data limited which features could be detected. Linkage disequilibrium might explain the correlated functional status among segregating V segments, but an unknown experimental factor could not be excluded. The classifier was reported to diagnose cytomegalovirus status with high specificity and sensitivity in both the original and validation cohorts. In a later analysis, several top co-occurrence clusters were reported to appear linked to parvovirus B19, influenza, CMV and Epstein-Barr virus. A later analysis found that TCR association rates varied across HLA loci, with DRB1 alleles showing the most associated TCRs and HLA-C alleles the fewest. The only immune exposure information available for the cohort was CMV serostatus. A group of highly shared sequence variants was considered likely to be a technical artifact of the sequencing pipeline. Sequencing depth was assumed to be roughly uniform across donors in the presence/absence analyses, though that assumption may not hold. While some public TCRs were present in many individuals, most TCR sequences turned up only very rarely across donors. A few of the identified cytomegalovirus-associated TCR beta chains were confirmed in vitro to be specific for cytomegalovirus antigens. A further reported finding was that TCR beta sequences accurately predicted the HLA-A and HLA-B alleles for most subjects in the first cohort. Because the 87-base-pair reads could not distinguish some IMGT-functional V segments, including TRBV6-2 and TRBV6-3, those segments were excluded.

The cohort was made up of 650 to 700 healthy bone marrow donors. At the time of sampling, every cohort member was nominally healthy, though immune exposures that went unrecorded were likely present. The donor was CMV seronegative and was included in the group of a few hundred seronegative cohort members. Every donor gave a peripheral blood sample, and the peripheral blood mononuclear cells from that sample were used for TCR beta sequencing. Genomic DNA was extracted from the blood cell samples with the Qiagen DNeasy Blood Extraction Kit. The sequence links TRBV7-8 to TRBJ2-4; matching of 5 bases hints at TRBD1 as the D gene. This TCR was sampled from a woman between 50 and 59 years old in good health and CMV-seronegative. The material sequenced was PBMCs. The DNA sequence follows: TGTGCCAGCAGCTTAAGGGGAACCAAAAACATTCAGTACTTC. Translated, this gives CASSLRGTKNIQYF.